Reported below is one TCR beta chain. In its sample, this clonotype was seen many times. The antigen this receptor binds is unknown. No qualities accompany the bases; no much larger clone lies one base away. The healthy controls were volunteers from a blood bank in Maryland, USA. Unsorted PBMC libraries were generated from 2 million PBMCs stored in RNAlater at -80 °C until RNA extraction. Peripheral blood underwent Ficoll-Hypaque density gradient centrifugation to isolate PBMCs, which were then cryopreserved in liquid nitrogen. cDNA was synthesized by template-switch 5'RACE using a primer carrying a 10-nucleotide random unique molecular identifier by which each TCR transcript was tagged. Over 200 million TCR-beta sequences, covering 15-18 subjects, were produced in each sequencing run. The RNeasy kit was used to extract total RNA. TCR-beta VDJ regions were amplified with primers for the TCR constant region and the 5'RACE anchor, using the KAPA Real-time Library Amplification kit. A first PCR added sample indexes and Illumina adaptors, after which a second PCR increased the library yield. The roughly 650 bp TCR product was size-selected on a 2% E-gel SizeSelection system after Ampure bead purification. Before pooling, library quality was assessed on a Bioanalyzer, concentration was determined with Qubit, and library quantification was performed with the Kapa Library Quantification kit. Libraries were sequenced paired-end 2 x 150 bp on an Illumina HiSeq 2500. To increase sequence diversity, roughly 24-32% phiX was spiked into each library pool. Under the source paper's analysis protocol: The UMI-based MiGEC pipeline processed quality-filtered reads and removed over 80% of raw TCR sequences during error correction. VDJ genes were aligned to IMGT germline references, and each clonotype was defined by a unique CDR3 amino acid sequence together with V-J genes. VDJtools evaluated clonal expansion, Shannon diversity and CDR3 relatedness (CalcPairwiseDistances, ClusterSamples); CLCbio workbench built phylogenetic trees. Clones with at least 8 unique UMIs were defined as expanded, with this threshold being based on coefficient-of-variation modelling across technical triplicates. TCRdb applied fastp at Q25 and MiXCR to the public reads, then kept only in-frame beta chains. Duplicate CDR3 protein sequences are folded into a single record with the most common DNA and genes. TCRdb, not the authors, supplied the V and J calls. For this sample the table gives approximately 74,000 distinct CDR3 sequences, of which about 9% were detected only once. The ten largest make up about 1.7% of the sample.

These data come from a study of neurological immune-mediated disorders (dated by TCRdb to between 2019 and 2020). A note on the overall study: Peripheral blood TCR-beta repertoires from HTLV-I-associated myelopathy (HAM/TSP) patients, multiple sclerosis patients and healthy controls were compared by UMI-based sequencing. Alongside PBMC samples, the set of about 97 TCR-beta libraries contained longitudinal samples, technical triplicates, and paired CD4+ and CD8+ T-cell subsets that had been sorted. Of the approximately 68 subjects in the cohort, about 14 were HAM/TSP patients, around 35 were multiple sclerosis patients, and some 20 were healthy controls.

What the authors observed across the whole study: TCR clonal expansion was highest in HAM/TSP patients and lowest in MS patients, with MS patients falling below even healthy controls. No identical CDR3 amino acid sequences were shared among expanded clones across subjects, suggesting private TCR-beta repertoires in all groups.

This receptor was taken from a middle-aged man in good health. Sequencing was performed on PBMCs.

The CDR3 protein is CASSPELAELGDIQYF. Here is the DNA: TGTGCCAGCTCACCCGAACTAGCGGAGCTGGGAGACATTCAGTACTTC. The chain couples TRBV18 to TRBJ2-4, and 8 junctional nucleotides match TRBD2. The germline V and J ends show losses of 3 bases and 8 bases respectively, and no gene match explains 12 bases of the junction. According to the germline V gene, CDR1 reads KGHSH and CDR2 reads LQKENI. CDR3 length: 16 amino acids, cysteine to phenylalanine. Left in the record is the CDR3 DNA by itself, 48 bases read in frame from the first base. The full variable domain, completed from the reference TRBV18 and TRBJ2-4 proteins outside the CDR3, reads NAGVMQNPRHLVRRRGQEARLRCSPMKGHSHVYWYRQLPEEGLKFMVYLQKENIIDESGMPKERFSAEFPKEGPSILRIQQVVRGDSAAYFCASSPELAELGDIQYFGAGTRLSVL.